The 22 T cell receptor beta chains presented below share a single source sample, sequenced in a study of Graves' ophthalmopathy and Graves' hyperthyroidism. Investigators amplified TCR beta CDR3 regions from RNA transcripts. Second-round multiplex PCR came after a first-round RT-PCR that employed HTBI primers. Using its own MiXCR run on the multiplex PCR reads, TCRdb lists one record per CDR3 protein. The sample holds around 590,000 distinct CDR3 sequences, about 40% seen once. Specimen: peripheral blood or thyroid tissue (not recorded which). The receptors originated from an adult man with Graves' hyperthyroidism.

The chain has TRBV7-2 and TRBJ2-7, with 9 nucleotides matching TRBD2. The germline CDR1 and CDR2 sequences are SGHTA and FQGNSA. The ends lost 10 bases at V and 7 bases at J; junction bases unmatched: 8. The CDR3 contains 12 residues. The CDR3, as DNA: TGTGCCATCAGTGCGGGAGGGCATGAGCAGTACTTC. It encodes CAISAGGHEQYF.

The V and J genes are TRBV27 and TRBJ1-1; D is undetermined. The CDR3 contains 15 residues. Germline V gene data show CDR1 as MNHEY and CDR2 as SMNVEV (reference sequence). Trimming took 0 bases from V and 1 from J, leaving 9 bases between them. Here the CDR3 reads CASSLSTHPNTEAFF. DNA of the CDR3: TGTGCCAGCAGTTTATCCACACATCCGAACACTGAAGCTTTCTTT.

The chain employs TRBV19 and TRBJ1-1, with a tentative D call TRBD1 (5 bases). In germline, CDR1 is LNHDA, CDR2 SQIVND (reference sequence). This CDR3 region has 15 residues. Trimming took off 7 bases at V and 0 bases at J, with 15 bases between the two ends. This CDR3 reads CASTAAGTLNTEAFF. The CDR3 nucleotides are TGTGCCAGTACCGCGGCAGGGACTTTGAACACTGAAGCTTTCTTT.

The rearrangement joins TRBV19 to TRBJ1-2; TRBD1 agrees at 7 bases. Trimming took 1 base from V and 4 from J; bases not matched to a gene: 3. From germline, CDR1 is LNHDA and CDR2 SQIVND (reference sequence). The CDR3 runs 14 residues. In nucleotides, the CDR3 is TGTGCCAGTAGTATAGGGACAGGCGGCTATGGCTACACCTTC. Translated: CASSIGTGGYGYTF.

The chain recombines TRBV30 with TRBJ1-2; D gene unclear. Germline V gene data show CDR1 as GTSNPN and CDR2 as SVGIG (reference sequence). The CDR3 is made up of 12 amino acids. V was pared by 4 bases and J by 1 base, with 7 bases between. The CDR3 is CAWTQNNYGYTF. The DNA of the CDR3 is TGTGCCTGGACACAGAATAACTATGGCTACACCTTC. The full variable domain, completed using reference TRBV30 and TRBJ1-2, is SQTIHQWPATLVQPVGSPLSLECTVEGTSNPNLYWYRQAAGRGLQLLFYSVGIGQISSEVPQNLSASRPQDRQFILSSKKLLLSDSGFYLCAWTQNNYGYTFGSGTRLTVV.

This chain links TRBV13 with TRBJ1-2, with no clear D. Germline-derived CDR1 and CDR2 are PRHDT and FYEKMQ (reference sequence). V was cut by 5 bases and J by 4 bases, with 14 bases left in between. The CDR3 extends over 14 amino acids. The CDR3 region is CASSERTSVYGYTF. DNA for the CDR3: TGTGCCAGCAGCGAGAGGACGTCAGTCTATGGCTACACCTTC.

This rearrangement joins TRBV10-3 to TRBJ1-2; D not certain. The CDR3 has 15 amino acids. Germline CDR1 ENHRY, CDR2 SYGVKD. The V gene lost 1 base and the J gene lost 5 bases, with 14 bases spanning the gap. The CDR3 sequence is CAISEFNGDTYGYTF. The CDR3 nucleotides read TGTGCCATCAGTGAGTTTAATGGTGACACTTATGGCTACACCTTC.

This clonotype was detected once. This sequence joins TRBV10-3 and TRBJ1-4; TRBD1 aligns across 9 bases. Germline V gives CDR1 ENHRY, CDR2 SYGVKD. This CDR3 has 15 residues. Unmatched junction bases numbered 2, after V lost 0 bases and J lost 6 bases. CDR3 loop: CAISESGQGYEKLFF. CDR3 bases: TGTGCCATCAGTGAGTCGGGACAGGGCTATGAAAAACTGTTTTTT.

This clonotype has just a few counts. This chain joins TRBV12-5 and TRBJ1-2; no clear D. Germline values: CDR1 LGHNT, CDR2 FRNRAP. CDR3 length: 12 residues. Trimming pared 1 base from V and 8 bases from J, leaving 8 bases between. CDR3 DNA: TGTGCTAGTGGTTTGGGGATAGGGGGCTACACCTTC. Translating gives CASGLGIGGYTF.

The sample holds one count of this clonotype. A much larger clone differs from this one at a single base, so this may be a read error. V and J are TRBV2 and TRBJ2-7; 8 positions match TRBD1. Per the germline V gene, CDR1 is SNHLY and CDR2 is FYNNEI. The CDR3 is made up of 16 amino acids. The CDR3: CDSSYGDRGGLLEQYF. CDR3 sequence (DNA): TGTGACAGCAGTTACGGCGACAGGGGTGGTTTGTTAGAGCAGTACTTC.

The chain combines TRBV11-1 with TRBJ1-4; D is possibly TRBD1 (5 bases). The CDR3 is 15 residues long. CDR1 and CDR2 from the germline V gene are SGHAT and FQDESV (reference sequence). Trimming shortened V by 5 bases and J by 2 bases, and 12 bases separated the two germline ends. The CDR3 coding sequence is TGTGCCAGCAGCGCCCGGGACCATACTAATGAAAAACTGTTTTTT. It translates to CASSARDHTNEKLFF.

The genes are TRBV5-6 and TRBJ2-7, with D possibly TRBD2 on 6 matching bases. The CDR3 is made up of 15 amino acids. Germline assignment: CDR1 SGHDT and CDR2 YYEEEE. With 4 bases removed from V and 0 bases from J, the gap between germline ends came to 14 bases. The CDR3: CASSRGDRRSYEQYF. The DNA of the CDR3 is TGTGCCAGCAGCCGCGGGGACCGACGCTCCTACGAGCAGTACTTC. The full variable domain, with the rest looked up from reference TRBV5-6 and TRBJ2-7, is DAGVTQSPTHLIKTRGQQVTLRCSPKSGHDTVSWYQQALGQGPQFIFQYYEEEERQRGNFPDRFSGHQFPNYSSELNVNALLLGDSALYLCASSRGDRRSYEQYFGPGTRLTVT.

J is TRBJ2-7 and V is TRBV29-1, with D unresolved. The CDR3 totals 12 residues. V was cut by 8 bases and J by 5 bases, with 16 bases left in between. CDR1 and CDR2 (germline): SQVTM, ANQGSEA. The CDR3 nucleotides are TGCAGCCAGGACGGACGACCGGACGAGCAGTACTTC. It codes for CSQDGRPDEQYF.

The gene calls are TRBV7-2 and TRBJ1-4; 7 bases are shared with TRBD1. The J segment lost 3 bases and the V segment lost 5 bases, leaving 15 bases of the junction unmatched. Germline assignment: CDR1 SGHTA and CDR2 FQGNSA. The CDR3 consists of 18 residues. CDR3 protein: CASSPRTGPPLPNEKLFF. The CDR3 DNA is TGTGCCAGCAGCCCGCGGACAGGACCGCCGTTACCTAATGAAAAACTGTTTTTT.

In regard to this clonotype: A much larger clone lies a single base off, so this may be a read error. The chain links TRBV20-1 to TRBJ1-3; 7 bases are a match to TRBD1. Germline V CDR1 and CDR2: DFQATT, SNEGSKA (reference sequence). The CDR3 contains 18 residues. The DNA of the CDR3 is TGCAGTGCTAGAGGATTTTTTCGGGACAGCAAAACTGGAAACGCCATATATTTT. Translated, it gives CSARGFFRDSKTGNAIYF.

This clonotype was seen many times. The chain has TRBV7-8 and TRBJ2-7, with a possible D match to TRBD1 (6 bases). Germline V gene sequence: CDR1 SGHVS, CDR2 FQNEAQ. The V gene lost 10 bases and the J gene lost 2 bases, with 21 bases spanning the gap. This CDR3 is built from 15 residues. The CDR3 DNA is TGTGCCACAGCCGAGGCCGGGACACGAGCCTACGAGCAGTACTTC. It encodes CATAEAGTRAYEQYF.

This chain joins TRBV7-2 and TRBJ2-5; TRBD2 matches 11 bases. The V segment lost 2 bases and the J segment 5 bases; nucleotides outside the gene matches: 7. The CDR3 spans 16 residues. Per the germline V gene, CDR1 is SGHTA and CDR2 is FQGNSA. The CDR3 loop is CASSLWLAGGRETQYF. CDR3 DNA sequence: TGTGCCAGCAGCTTATGGTTAGCGGGGGGGCGTGAGACCCAGTACTTC.

The chain carries TRBV7-6 and TRBJ2-5; D is uncertain. The CDR3 length is 13 residues. Germline CDR1 reads SGHVS; CDR2 reads FNYEAQ. V lost 1 base to trimming and J lost 10 bases, with 13 bases between them. For the CDR3, the DNA is TGTGCCAGCAGCTTAGAGGCAGAGATGCACCAGTACTTC. It codes for CASSLEAEMHQYF.

About this clonotype: One junction end does not reproduce the germline sequence, and a read error may be involved. This chain joins TRBV2 and TRBJ2-2; 12 bases fit TRBD1. Germline loops: CDR1 SNHLY, CDR2 FYNNEI. The CDR3 has 13 amino acids. The DNA for the CDR3 is TGTGCCAGCAGCCGGGACAGGGGGCGGGGAGCTGTTTTT. Protein product: CASSRDRGRGAVF.

The table lists this clonotype with many counts. The chain links TRBV20-1 to TRBJ2-5, with 12 bases aligning to TRBD1. Unmatched junction bases numbered 7, after V lost 0 bases and J lost 2 bases. Germline-derived CDR1 and CDR2 are DFQATT and SNEGSKA (reference sequence). This CDR3 has 17 residues. The CDR3 nucleotides are TGCAGTGCTAGAGATCTGGGACAGGGGGCGGGACAAGAGACCCAGTACTTC. Protein sequence: CSARDLGQGAGQETQYF.

CDR3 amino acids: CASSYPGQSIHEQYF. The CDR3 coding sequence is TGTGCCAGCAGTTACCCGGGACAGTCCATCCACGAGCAGTACTTC. The chain recombines TRBV7-9 with TRBJ2-7, with 7 bases identical to TRBD1. J lost 5 bases, V lost 6 bases, and 13 bases had no gene match. The CDR3 covers 15 residues. Germline CDR1 SEHNR, CDR2 FQNEAQ (reference sequence).

This clonotype was observed many times. The chain has TRBV6-6 and TRBJ1-5, with a tentative D call TRBD1 (5 bases). CDR1 and CDR2 (germline): MNHNY, SVGAGI (reference sequence). With 1 base removed from V and 7 bases from J, the gap between germline ends came to 17 bases. The CDR3 loop spans 16 amino acids. CDR3 region: CASSYLRPGTGQPQHF. For the CDR3, the DNA is TGTGCCAGCAGTTACTTGAGACCAGGGACGGGCCAGCCCCAGCATTTT.